This is a list of T cell receptor beta chains from one sample in a study of blood T cell repertoires in COVID-19. Only in-frame clones appear in the TCRdb table, and some are missing; sequencing was by immunoSEQ multiplex PCR. The sample yields roughly 320,000 clones, approximately 90% seen once. The sequenced sample consisted of peripheral blood. These receptors originate from a woman in her forties or fifties with COVID-19, enrolled during active disease. Each CDR3 is given with its conserved first and last residue. A D gene is named only where the DNA matches it firmly. Clone size is shown for a subset of rows, as once, few, many or a class of expanded clone.

J	V	size	D	length	CDR3	DNA
TRBJ2-3	TRBV12-5	-	-	12	CASSPTGDTQYF	TGTGCTAGTAGCCCTACAGGGGATACGCAGTATTTT
TRBJ2-5	TRBV27	once	TRBD2	16	CASSPPGTSGRVTQYF	TGTGCCAGCAGTCCCCCCGGGACTAGCGGGAGGGTGACCCAGTACTTC
TRBJ1-5	TRBV2	-	TRBD1	15	CASSEAFDRDQPQHF	TGTGCCAGCAGTGAAGCTTTTGACAGGGACCAGCCCCAGCATTTT
TRBJ2-1	TRBV11-3	once	TRBD2	19	CASSLLRSGRAMSYNEQFF	TGTGCCAGCAGCCTCCTCAGGAGCGGGAGGGCCATGTCCTACAATGAGCAGTTCTTC
TRBJ2-3	TRBV5-6	-	TRBD2	19	CASSPSEWRESEGTDTQYF	TGTGCCAGCAGCCCCTCCGAATGGCGGGAGTCCGAAGGCACAGATACGCAGTATTTT
TRBJ2-7	TRBV4-3	-	-	15	CASSQENQRSYEQYF	TGCGCCAGCAGCCAAGAAAATCAGAGGTCCTACGAGCAGTACTTC
TRBJ1-3	TRBV3-1/TRBV3-2	-	-	17	CASSHHPNAGSGNTIYF	TGTGCCAGCAGCCATCATCCAAATGCGGGCTCTGGAAACACCATATATTTT
TRBJ2-5	TRBV30	-	-	12	CAWSTGSETQYF	TGTGCCTGGAGTACAGGGTCAGAGACCCAGTACTTC
TRBJ2-7	TRBV23-1	once	-	16	CASSQPDTRSSYEQYF	TGCGCCAGCAGTCAGCCCGACACTAGATCCTCCTACGAGCAGTACTTC
TRBJ2-2	TRBV6-5	once	TRBD1	15	CASSFIRQGSGELFF	TGTGCCAGCAGTTTTATACGACAGGGATCCGGGGAGCTGTTTTTT
TRBJ2-6	TRBV18	-	-	15	CASSLQGSGANVLTF	TGTGCCAGCTCACTGCAGGGCTCTGGGGCCAACGTCCTGACTTTC
TRBJ2-5	TRBV5-1	-	TRBD2	15	CASSFSSSGRATQYF	TGCGCCAGCAGCTTTTCTTCTAGCGGGAGGGCGACCCAGTACTTC
TRBJ2-1	TRBV14	-	TRBD2	16	CASSQRLAGSYNEQFF	TGTGCCAGCAGCCAACGACTAGCCGGATCCTACAATGAGCAGTTCTTC
TRBJ1-6	TRBV7-2	-	-	14	CASSLALQGAPLHF	TGTGCCAGCAGCTTAGCATTACAGGGCGCACCCCTCCACTTT
TRBJ2-1	TRBV28	-	TRBD2	14	CASSLVAGPNEQFF	TGTGCCAGCAGTTTAGTAGCGGGCCCCAATGAGCAGTTCTTC
TRBJ2-1	TRBV27	-	-	16	CASSPRPRTSYNEQFF	TGTGCCAGCAGTCCTAGACCTAGAACGTCGTACAATGAGCAGTTCTTC
TRBJ1-5	TRBV2	-	TRBD1	15	CASSGDRAASQPQHF	TGTGCCAGCAGCGGGGACAGGGCGGCGAGTCAGCCCCAGCATTTT
TRBJ2-3	TRBV14	-	TRBD2	15	CASAQGLASTDTQYF	TGTGCCAGCGCCCAAGGACTAGCGAGCACAGATACGCAGTATTTT
TRBJ2-2	TRBV11-3	-	TRBD1	16	CASSANRGRNTGELFF	TGTGCCAGCAGCGCAAACAGGGGGAGGAACACCGGGGAGCTGTTTTTT
TRBJ2-1	TRBV11-3	once	TRBD2	15	CASSRGGPSYNEQFF	TGTGCCAGCAGTCGGGGGGGGCCCTCCTACAATGAGCAGTTCTTC
TRBJ2-7	TRBV10-3	-	-	16	CAISDLMDSGLYEQYF	TGTGCCATCAGTGACCTTATGGACAGCGGACTTTACGAGCAGTACTTC
TRBJ2-1	TRBV7-6	-	-	15	CASSLDTSRRNEQFF	TGTGCCAGCAGTTTGGACACCTCGAGAAGGAATGAGCAGTTCTTC
TRBJ1-1	TRBV27	-	-	15	CASSLYSGANTEAFF	TGTGCCAGCAGTTTATATAGCGGGGCGAACACTGAAGCTTTCTTT
TRBJ2-1	TRBV19	-	-	15	CASSTRRIDSSEQFF	TGTGCCAGTAGTACCCGCCGGATAGATTCTAGTGAGCAGTTCTTC
TRBJ2-4	TRBV2	once	-	14	CASSGGGGWYIQYF	TGTGCCAGCAGTGGCGGCGGTGGGTGGTACATTCAGTACTTC
TRBJ2-7	TRBV6-5	-	TRBD2	14	CASSSTSGTYEQYF	TGTGCCAGCAGTTCGACTAGCGGGACCTACGAGCAGTACTTC
TRBJ1-1	TRBV28	-	-	14	CASSSSGLNTEAFF	TGTGCCAGCAGTTCTTCAGGATTGAACACTGAAGCTTTCTTT
TRBJ1-2	TRBV18	once	TRBD1	16	CASSPDRAFLNYGYTF	TGTGCCAGCTCACCAGACAGGGCATTCCTTAACTATGGCTACACCTTC
TRBJ2-3	TRBV7-2	-	-	15	CASSFRGRATDTQYF	TGTGCCAGCAGCTTTCGGGGGAGAGCGACAGATACGCAGTATTTT
TRBJ1-5	TRBV19	-	TRBD1	16	CASRDLGQGVNQPQHF	TGTGCCAGTAGGGACCTTGGACAGGGGGTAAATCAGCCCCAGCATTTT
TRBJ1-1	TRBV18	-	-	12	CASSPRDMEAFF	TGTGCCAGCTCACCCCGGGACATGGAAGCTTTCTTT
TRBJ1-5	TRBV12-3/TRBV12-4	-	-	13	CASRVRGNQPQHF	TGTGCCAGCAGAGTCCGGGGAAATCAGCCCCAGCATTTT
TRBJ2-1	TRBV7-9	-	TRBD2	13	CASSLTSVDEQFF	TGTGCCAGCAGCCTCACTAGCGTAGATGAGCAGTTCTTC
TRBJ1-1	TRBV6-2/TRBV6-3	-	-	14	CASSANNMNTEAFF	TGTGCCAGCAGTGCCAATAACATGAACACTGAAGCTTTCTTT
TRBJ1-1	TRBV5-4	-	-	14	CASSLESGNTEAFF	TGTGCCAGCAGCTTGGAGTCGGGGAACACTGAAGCTTTCTTT
TRBJ2-3	TRBV19	-	-	18	CASSILKTSFPITDTQYF	TGTGCCAGTAGTATCCTCAAGACTAGTTTCCCCATAACAGATACGCAGTATTTT
TRBJ2-5	TRBV13	-	-	14	CASSLSLASETQYF	TGTGCCAGCAGCTTAAGCCTAGCTTCCGAGACCCAGTACTTC
TRBJ2-3	TRBV6-2/TRBV6-3	-	-	18	CASNPRAPGLPETDTQYF	TGTGCCAGCAACCCCAGGGCCCCGGGCCTCCCCGAAACGGATACGCAGTATTTT
TRBJ1-4	TRBV1	-	-	12	CTSSRTGEKLFF	TGCACCAGCAGCCGGACGGGAGAAAAACTGTTTTTT
TRBJ1-6	TRBV27	-	-	14	CASSPVRGRSPLHF	TGTGCCAGCAGTCCAGTCCGAGGCCGTTCACCCCTCCACTTT
TRBJ1-5	TRBV2	-	-	14	CASSERVSNQPQHF	TGTGCCAGCAGTGAAAGAGTTAGCAATCAGCCCCAGCATTTT
TRBJ2-3	TRBV14	-	TRBD2	16	CASSQPGLAGVDTQYF	TGTGCCAGCAGCCAACCTGGACTAGCGGGAGTAGATACGCAGTATTTT
TRBJ1-2	TRBV14	-	TRBD1	15	CASSPWDRGRQGYTF	TGTGCCAGCAGCCCGTGGGACAGGGGGCGGCAGGGCTACACCTTC
TRBJ2-7	TRBV10-3	-	TRBD1	15	CAIRSEGRGPHEQYF	TGTGCCATCAGAAGTGAGGGCAGGGGGCCCCACGAGCAGTACTTC
TRBJ2-5	TRBV15	-	-	13	CATSRDLQETQYF	TGTGCCACCAGCCGAGATTTACAAGAGACCCAGTACTTC
TRBJ2-7	TRBV3-1/TRBV3-2	-	TRBD1	13	CASSKDRRNEQYF	TGTGCCAGCAGTAAGGACAGGCGGAACGAGCAGTACTTC
TRBJ2-7	TRBV6-5	-	-	14	CASSVGHGAYEQYF	TGTGCCAGCAGCGTGGGACATGGAGCCTACGAGCAGTACTTC
TRBJ2-5	TRBV30	-	TRBD2	16	CAGGFPGRGKQETQYF	TGTGCCGGGGGTTTCCCGGGGCGGGGGAAACAAGAGACCCAGTACTTC
TRBJ1-5	TRBV30	-	TRBD1	16	CAWSVQGIYSNQPQHF	TGTGCCTGGAGTGTACAGGGGATCTATAGCAATCAGCCCCAGCATTTT
TRBJ2-3	TRBV2	-	TRBD2	16	CASTFLSGRASDTQYF	TGTGCCAGCACCTTCCTTAGCGGGAGGGCATCAGATACGCAGTATTTT
TRBJ2-7	TRBV5-6	-	-	14	CASSLRDSSYEQYF	TGTGCCAGCAGCTTGCGGGACTCAAGCTACGAGCAGTACTTC
TRBJ1-1	TRBV6-5	-	-	13	CASSSPGNLEAFF	TGTGCCAGCAGTTCACCAGGGAATCTTGAAGCTTTCTTT